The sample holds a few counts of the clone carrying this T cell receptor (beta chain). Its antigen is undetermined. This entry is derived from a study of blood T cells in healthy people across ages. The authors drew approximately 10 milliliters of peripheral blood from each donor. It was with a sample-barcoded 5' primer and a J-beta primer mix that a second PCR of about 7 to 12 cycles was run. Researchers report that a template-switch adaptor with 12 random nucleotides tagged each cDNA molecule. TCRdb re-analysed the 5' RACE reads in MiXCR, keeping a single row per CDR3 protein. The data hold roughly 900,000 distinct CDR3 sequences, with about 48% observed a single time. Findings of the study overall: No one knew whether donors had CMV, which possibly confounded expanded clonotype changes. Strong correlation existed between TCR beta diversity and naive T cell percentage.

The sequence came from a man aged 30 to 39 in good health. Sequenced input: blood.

For the CDR3, the DNA is TGTGCCATCAGTGAGCGTCAGACGGATGGCTACACCTTC. This encodes CAISERQTDGYTF. This rearrangement joins TRBV10-3 to TRBJ1-2, with D hard to call. The germline gives CDR1 ENHRY, CDR2 SYGVKD. Trimming removed 2 bases at V and 6 bases at J, with 10 bases between. The CDR3 consists of 13 residues.